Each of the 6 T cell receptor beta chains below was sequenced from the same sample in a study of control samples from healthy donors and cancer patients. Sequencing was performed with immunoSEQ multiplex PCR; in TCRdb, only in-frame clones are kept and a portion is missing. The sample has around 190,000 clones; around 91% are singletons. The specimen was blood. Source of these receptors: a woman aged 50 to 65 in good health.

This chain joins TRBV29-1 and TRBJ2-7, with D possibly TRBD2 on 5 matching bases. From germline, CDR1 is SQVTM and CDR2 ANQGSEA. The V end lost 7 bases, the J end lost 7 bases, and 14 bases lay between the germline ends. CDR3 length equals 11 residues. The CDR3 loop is CSGRSSGEQYF. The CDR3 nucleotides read TGCAGCGGGCGCAGTTCGGGGGAGCAGTACTTC.

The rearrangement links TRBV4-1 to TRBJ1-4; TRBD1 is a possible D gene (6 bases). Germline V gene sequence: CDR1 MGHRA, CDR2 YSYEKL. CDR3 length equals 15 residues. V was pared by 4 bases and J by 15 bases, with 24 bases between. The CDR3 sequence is CASSLGGLGASDVFF. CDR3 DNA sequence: TGCGCCAGCAGCCTCGGGGGGCTGGGGGCGTCTGATGTGTTTTTT.

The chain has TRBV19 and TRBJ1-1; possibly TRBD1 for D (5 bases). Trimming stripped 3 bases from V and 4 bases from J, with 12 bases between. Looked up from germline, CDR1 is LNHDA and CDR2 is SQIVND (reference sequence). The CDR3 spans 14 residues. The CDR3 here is CASSIQGFGTEAFF. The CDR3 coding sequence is TGTGCCAGTAGTATTCAGGGTTTTGGCACTGAAGCTTTCTTT.

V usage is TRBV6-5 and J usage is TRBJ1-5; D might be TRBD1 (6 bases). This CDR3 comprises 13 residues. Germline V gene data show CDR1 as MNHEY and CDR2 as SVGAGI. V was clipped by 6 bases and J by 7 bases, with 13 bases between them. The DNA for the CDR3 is TGTGCCAGCAGGGGCCAGGGGCGCCAGCCCCAGCATTTT. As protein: CASRGQGRQPQHF.

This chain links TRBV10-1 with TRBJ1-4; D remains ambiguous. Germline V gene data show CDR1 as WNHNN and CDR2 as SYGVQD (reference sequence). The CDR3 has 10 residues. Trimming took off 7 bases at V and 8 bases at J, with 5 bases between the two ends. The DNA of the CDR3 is TGCGCCAGCACCGGGGAAAAACTGTTTTTT. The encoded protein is CASTGEKLFF.

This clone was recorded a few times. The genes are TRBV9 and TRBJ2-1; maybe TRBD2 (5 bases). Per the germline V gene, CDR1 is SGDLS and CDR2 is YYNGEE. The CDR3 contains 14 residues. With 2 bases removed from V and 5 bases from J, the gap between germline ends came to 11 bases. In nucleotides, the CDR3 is TGTGCCAGCAGCGTTGAGGGCAGGCACAATGAGCAGTTCTTC. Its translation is CASSVEGRHNEQFF.